These 30 T cell receptor beta chains share one sample of origin, sequenced in a study of T cells in Graves' hyperthyroidism and ophthalmopathy. RNA transcripts provided the source from which TCR beta CDR3 regions were amplified. The HTBI primer set served for first-round RT-PCR of the TCR CDR3. Each CDR3 protein is one row after TCRdb ran MiXCR on the multiplex PCR reads. The sample holds 200,000 to 250,000 distinct CDR3 sequences, roughly a sixth seen once. The material sequenced was blood. The source is a woman between 50 and 59 years old with Graves' hyperthyroidism.

Many counts were recorded for this clonotype. The V and J genes are TRBV7-8 and TRBJ2-7; 8 positions match TRBD2. Germline loops: CDR1 SGHVS, CDR2 FQNEAQ. J gave up 3 bases and V 2 bases, and 3 bases lay outside the gene matches. The CDR3 is 14 residues long. CDR3 in DNA: TGTGCCAGCAGCTTAATGGCGGGAGGCTACGAGCAGTACTTC. Protein sequence: CASSLMAGGYEQYF.

This clonotype was detected many times. The chain is built from TRBV6-5 and TRBJ2-5; TRBD1 might be the D (6 bases). The germline CDR1 and CDR2 sequences are MNHEY and SVGAGI. The V and J ends lost 0 bases and 9 bases respectively, with 14 bases between them. The CDR3 extends over 14 amino acids. The CDR3 DNA follows: TGTGCCAGCAGTTACTCGGGTCAGGGGTTGGCCCAGTACTTC. Protein: CASSYSGQGLAQYF.

This chain joins TRBV20-1 and TRBJ2-3; TRBD2 matches 16 bases. The CDR3 is 16 residues long. Trimming took 6 bases from V and 4 from J; bases not matched to a gene: 7. Germline loops: CDR1 DFQATT, CDR2 SNEGSKA (reference sequence). CDR3 residues: CSAGGLAGGLSDTQYF. The CDR3 nucleotides are TGCAGTGCGGGGGGACTAGCGGGAGGGCTGTCAGATACGCAGTATTTT.

Only a few counts were recorded for this clonotype. This rearrangement joins TRBV2 to TRBJ2-1; the D gene could be TRBD1 or TRBD2 (5 bases each). The CDR3 covers 15 residues. V lost 5 bases and J 2 bases, leaving 13 bases between the germline ends. In germline, CDR1 is SNHLY, CDR2 FYNNEI. The CDR3 DNA is TGTGCCAGCAGTAGGGACCCCCCCCCCTACAATGAGCAGTTCTTC. As protein: CASSRDPPPYNEQFF.

At least ten counts were recorded for this clonotype. V is TRBV29-1 and J is TRBJ2-1, with TRBD2 matching over 15 bases. The CDR3 has 17 amino acids. Germline V gives CDR1 SQVTM, CDR2 ANQGSEA. V trimming: 6 bases; J trimming: 7 bases; junction bases outside the gene matches: 13. CDR3 amino acids: CSVKGLAGGDIRNEQFF. The CDR3 nucleotides read TGCAGCGTAAAGGGACTAGCGGGAGGAGACATTCGGAATGAGCAGTTCTTC.

The genes are TRBV20-1 and TRBJ1-5; perhaps TRBD1 as D (5 bases). Trimming took off 4 bases at V and 5 bases at J, with 12 bases between the two ends. In germline, CDR1 is DFQATT, CDR2 SNEGSKA (reference sequence). The CDR3 extends over 13 amino acids. The CDR3 is CSAKGMVDQPQHF. The CDR3 nucleotides read TGCAGTGCTAAGGGGATGGTTGATCAGCCCCAGCATTTT.

This clonotype was observed at least ten times. This CDR3 reads CASSEEGYGNQPQHF. The CDR3 nucleotides are TGCGCCAGCAGCGAGGAGGGGTACGGAAATCAGCCCCAGCATTTT. The chain combines TRBV5-1 with TRBJ1-5, with D possibly matching TRBD1 (5 bases). Germline assignment: CDR1 SGHRS and CDR2 YFSETQ. There are 15 residues in the CDR3. Deletions cut 4 bases from V and 4 bases from J, with 15 bases between.

V and J are TRBV6-1 and TRBJ2-3; D gene uncertain. CDR3 length: 15 amino acids. Germline-derived CDR1 and CDR2 are MNHNS and SASEGT. The germline V and J ends were trimmed by 5 bases and 4 bases, with 16 bases remaining between them. CDR3 amino acids: CASSSPAVVSDTQYF. The CDR3 DNA reads as TGTGCCAGCAGTTCACCGGCGGTAGTGTCAGATACGCAGTATTTT.

The chain has TRBV20-1 and TRBJ1-6; 7 bases map to TRBD1. Germline CDR1 is DFQATT and CDR2 is SNEGSKA (reference sequence). CDR3 length: 15 amino acids. V lost 1 base and J lost 6; bases outside the gene matches: 6. CDR3 sequence reads: CSARVEDRPNSPLHF. CDR3 coding DNA: TGCAGTGCTAGAGTAGAGGACAGGCCTAATTCACCCCTCCACTTT.

This clonotype showed up just a few times. Here the CDR3 DNA reads TGCGCCAGCAGCTCTAGGACAGGGGCCTTCACAGATACGCAGTATTTT. Protein: CASSSRTGAFTDTQYF. The J gene is TRBJ2-3, the V gene TRBV5-1, with 9 bases lining up with TRBD1. V gave up 3 bases and J gave up 2 bases; unmatched junction bases: 7. The CDR3 is 16 residues long. Per the germline V gene, CDR1 is SGHRS and CDR2 is YFSETQ.

In its sample, this clonotype was seen many times. The rearrangement joins TRBV6-1 to TRBJ2-1; D is perhaps TRBD2 (6 bases). The germline V and J ends were trimmed by 7 bases and 4 bases, with 17 bases remaining between them. In germline, CDR1 is MNHNS, CDR2 SASEGT. There are 15 residues in the CDR3. CDR3 bases: TGTGCCAGCACCGAGGTTAAGCGGGTGTACAATGAGCAGTTCTTC. Its translation is CASTEVKRVYNEQFF.

This clonotype occurred a few times. This chain links TRBV7-2 with TRBJ1-4, with 8 nucleotides matching TRBD1. The CDR3 contains 17 residues. Per the germline V gene, CDR1 is SGHTA and CDR2 is FQGNSA. V shed 5 bases and J 1 base; nucleotides not matched to a gene: 9. DNA of the CDR3: TGTGCCAGCAGCGTAACAGGGGGAAGGCGAACTAATGAAAAACTGTTTTTT. Its translation is CASSVTGGRRTNEKLFF.

This clonotype was observed many times. The chain links TRBV12-3 or TRBV12-4 to TRBJ2-5, with TRBD2 matching 9 bases. This CDR3 spans 15 amino acids. Trimming cost V 6 bases and J 5 bases; bases outside gene matches: 10. The CDR3 sequence: CASSLSGSGRETQYF. Written as DNA, the CDR3 is TGTGCCAGCAGCCTTAGCGGGAGCGGAAGGGAGACCCAGTACTTC.

Of note for this clonotype: A much larger clone differs from this one at a single base, so this may be a read error. J is TRBJ2-2 and V is TRBV5-8, with 8 bases lining up with TRBD2. Germline CDR1 is SGHTS and CDR2 is YDEGEE. CDR3 size: 16 residues. The CDR3 sequence: CASSLERGTNAGELFF. The CDR3 nucleotides read TGTGCCAGCAGCTTGGAGCGGGGGACGAACGCCGGGGAGCTGTTTTTT.

This clonotype was counted between two and nine times. In DNA, the CDR3 is TGTGCCAGCAGTTACGCCTTAGATGTTGCTTTCTTT. Its translation: CASSYALDVAFF. V usage is TRBV6-5 and J usage is TRBJ1-1, with D hard to call. Germline V gene sequence: CDR1 MNHEY, CDR2 SVGAGI. Trimming shortened V by 2 bases and J by 11 bases, and 12 bases separated the two germline ends. The CDR3 spans 12 residues.

In this sample, this clonotype turned up many times. J is TRBJ2-7 and V is TRBV11-2; maybe TRBD1 (6 bases). V was clipped by 5 bases and J by 4 bases, with 12 bases between them. The CDR3 covers 13 residues. The germline V gene has CDR1 SGHAT and CDR2 FQNNGV. The CDR3 sequence is CASSRPTGYEQYF. DNA of the CDR3: TGTGCCAGCAGCCGTCCTACAGGGTACGAGCAGTACTTC.

This clonotype was observed a few times. The chain has TRBV10-3 and TRBJ2-1, with D maybe TRBD2 (6 bases). The V gene's germline CDR1 is ENHRY and CDR2 SYGVKD. The CDR3 is 11 residues long. Trimming left V 4 bases short and J 10 bases short, with 8 bases between. The CDR3 DNA sequence: TGTGCCATCAGTGGGGGAGGAGAGCAGTTCTTC. It yields the protein CAISGGGEQFF.

This clonotype was seen a handful of times. This chain links TRBV5-8 with TRBJ2-1; D ambiguous. The CDR3 has 15 residues. Germline V gene sequence: CDR1 SGHTS, CDR2 YDEGEE. The V end was cut by 0 bases, the J end by 0 bases, with 7 bases between. CDR3 sequence: CASSLGRSSYNEQFF. The CDR3 coding sequence is TGTGCCAGCAGCTTGGGGAGAAGCTCCTACAATGAGCAGTTCTTC.

This clonotype was detected many times. This chain connects TRBV12-3 or TRBV12-4 to TRBJ1-4, with TRBD1 as a possible D gene (5 bases). V was pared by 3 bases and J by 8 bases, with 19 bases between. The CDR3 length is 16 residues. The CDR3 reads CASSFPRGERREKLFF. CDR3 DNA sequence: TGTGCCAGCAGTTTCCCCCGGGGGGAGAGAAGAGAAAAACTGTTTTTT.

This clonotype was picked up a small number of times. The chain joins TRBV19 to TRBJ2-7; possibly TRBD2 for D (5 bases). In germline, CDR1 is LNHDA, CDR2 SQIVND (reference sequence). V lost 7 bases to trimming and J lost 3 bases, with 13 bases between them. The CDR3 is 13 amino acids. The CDR3 region has the DNA TGTGCCAGTACTTCTAATGGAGGCTACGAGCAGTACTTC. Its protein is CASTSNGGYEQYF.

The V gene is TRBV19, the J gene TRBJ1-2; D remains ambiguous. The germline V gene encodes CDR1 LNHDA and CDR2 SQIVND (reference sequence). This CDR3 contains 13 residues. Trimming shortened V by 7 bases and J by 2 bases, and 11 bases separated the two germline ends. The DNA of the CDR3 is TGTGCCAGTATGCGTACAGAAAACTATGGCTACACCTTC. It codes for CASMRTENYGYTF.

This clonotype came up many times. J is TRBJ1-1 and V is TRBV29-1; D call uncertain. Germline V gene data show CDR1 as SQVTM and CDR2 as ANQGSEA. The CDR3 runs to 10 residues. Trimming took off 4 bases at V and 8 bases at J, with 8 bases between the two ends. The CDR3 loop is CSVAQEEAFF. The CDR3 nucleotides are TGCAGCGTTGCCCAGGAGGAAGCTTTCTTT.

In this sample, this clonotype turned up a few times. The chain is built from TRBV6-9 and TRBJ2-3, with TRBD1 as a possible D gene (6 bases). The CDR3 extends over 20 amino acids. Trimming took off 3 bases at V and 3 bases at J, with 28 bases between the two ends. Germline V CDR1 and CDR2: MNHGY, SVAAGI. This chain's CDR3 is CASSYLGPLVDRKRTDTQYF. For the CDR3, the DNA is TGTGCCAGCAGTTACTTGGGCCCTCTAGTTGACAGGAAGCGAACAGATACGCAGTATTTT.

This clonotype was seen many times. The chain carries TRBV9 and TRBJ1-1; 10 bases map to TRBD1. CDR1 is SGDLS, CDR2 YYNGEE, per germline. This CDR3 has 16 amino acids. V lost 2 bases to trimming and J lost 0 bases; unmatched junction nucleotides: 4. As DNA, the CDR3 is TGTGCCAGCAGCGTGACAGGGGGCTTTATGAACACTGAAGCTTTCTTT. It specifies CASSVTGGFMNTEAFF.

V usage is TRBV6-1 and J usage is TRBJ2-5; 8 bases align to TRBD1. Germline loops: CDR1 MNHNS, CDR2 SASEGT. Trimming took 6 bases from V and 1 from J; bases not matched to a gene: 4. This CDR3 region has 14 residues. CDR3 DNA: TGTGCCAGCAGAGGGCAGGGGGCCCAAGAGACCCAGTACTTC. Protein product: CASRGQGAQETQYF.

This clonotype has ten or more counts. This chain uses TRBV5-1 with TRBJ2-1; the D is unclear. V was clipped by 0 bases and J by 5 bases, with 12 bases between them. Germline lookup yields CDR1 SGHRS and CDR2 YFSETQ. The CDR3 consists of 15 residues. The DNA for the CDR3 is TGCGCCAGCAGCTTGGGGCTAGTGAGGCACAATGAGCAGTTCTTC. Translated: CASSLGLVRHNEQFF.

This chain uses TRBV7-9 with TRBJ2-7; no clear D gene. The CDR3 is 16 amino acids. Germline loops: CDR1 SEHNR, CDR2 FQNEAQ (reference sequence). V shed 5 bases and J shed 2 bases, with 19 bases lying between them. CDR3 sequence reads: CASSHWEGSRTYEQYF. In DNA, the CDR3 is TGTGCCAGCAGCCACTGGGAAGGTAGCCGAACCTACGAGCAGTACTTC.

This clonotype was recorded many times. J is TRBJ2-5 and V is TRBV11-1; the D is unclear. Trimming took 4 bases from V and 3 from J, leaving 9 bases between them. Germline-derived CDR1 and CDR2 are SGHAT and FQDESV (reference sequence). The CDR3 has 13 residues. For the CDR3, the DNA is TGTGCCAGCAGCTCTGAGTGGGAAGAGACCCAGTACTTC. Protein product: CASSSEWEETQYF.

This clonotype was seen at least ten times. V is TRBV27 and J is TRBJ1-5, with D maybe TRBD1 (6 bases). The V and J ends lost 6 bases and 0 bases respectively, with 18 bases between them. CDR1 and CDR2 (germline): MNHEY, SMNVEV (reference sequence). The length of the CDR3 is 17 residues. CDR3 protein: CASRPSGTNYSNQPQHF. CDR3 bases: TGTGCCAGCAGACCCTCCGGGACAAACTATAGCAATCAGCCCCAGCATTTT.

This clonotype was seen at least ten times. The chain combines TRBV18 with TRBJ1-4; D gene unclear. V gave up 4 bases and J gave up 6 bases, with 12 bases separating them. CDR1 and CDR2 from the germline V gene are KGHSH and LQKENI. The CDR3 extends over 14 amino acids. The CDR3 DNA reads as TGTGCCAGCTCACTCGTGTCCGCGGATGAAAAACTGTTTTTT. This gives the protein CASSLVSADEKLFF.